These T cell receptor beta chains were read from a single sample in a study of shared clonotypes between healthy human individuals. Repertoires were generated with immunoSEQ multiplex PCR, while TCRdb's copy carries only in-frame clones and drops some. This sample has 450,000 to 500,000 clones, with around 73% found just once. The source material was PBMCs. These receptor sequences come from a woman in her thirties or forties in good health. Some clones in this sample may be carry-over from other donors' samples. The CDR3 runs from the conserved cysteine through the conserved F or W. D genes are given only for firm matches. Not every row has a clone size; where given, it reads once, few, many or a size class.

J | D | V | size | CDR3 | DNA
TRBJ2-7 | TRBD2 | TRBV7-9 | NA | CASSSLAGGSGEQYF | TGTGCCAGCAGCTCCCTAGCGGGAGGGTCGGGGGAGCAGTACTTC
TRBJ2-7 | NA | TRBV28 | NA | CASTRDTTYEQYF | TGTGCCAGCACGCGGGACACAACCTACGAGCAGTACTTC
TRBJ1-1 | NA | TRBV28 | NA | CASSSTGINTEAFF | TGTGCCAGCAGCTCCACAGGAATAAACACTGAAGCTTTCTTT
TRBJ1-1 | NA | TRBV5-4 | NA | CASSDTRGGSTEAFF | TGTGCCAGCAGCGATACCAGGGGAGGGTCAACTGAAGCTTTCTTT
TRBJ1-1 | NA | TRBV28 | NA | CASRQGFGTEAFF | TGTGCCAGCAGGCAGGGTTTTGGCACTGAAGCTTTCTTT
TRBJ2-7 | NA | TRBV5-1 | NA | CASSPDVGAGDEQYF | TGCGCCAGCAGCCCGGATGTTGGCGCCGGGGACGAGCAGTACTTC
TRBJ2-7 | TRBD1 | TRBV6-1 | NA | CASSGPTGTGIYEQYF | TGTGCCAGCAGTGGTCCAACCGGGACAGGGATCTACGAGCAGTACTTC
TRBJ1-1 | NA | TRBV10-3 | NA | CAIRTGADTEAFF | TGTGCCATCAGAACCGGGGCGGACACTGAAGCTTTCTTT
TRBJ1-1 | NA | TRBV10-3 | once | CAISESGEGNTEAFF | TGTGCCATCAGTGAGTCGGGAGAGGGGAACACTGAAGCTTTCTTT
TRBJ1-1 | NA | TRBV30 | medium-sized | CAWEGNMNTEAFF | TGTGCCTGGGAGGGAAACATGAACACTGAAGCTTTCTTT
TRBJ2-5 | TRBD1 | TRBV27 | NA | CASSYRQGAGTQYF | TGTGCCAGCAGTTATCGACAGGGGGCTGGGACCCAGTACTTC
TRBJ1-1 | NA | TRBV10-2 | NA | CASREDSNTEAFF | TGCGCCAGCAGGGAGGACTCGAACACTGAAGCTTTCTTT
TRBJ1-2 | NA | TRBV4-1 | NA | CASSHGPFNYGYTF | TGCGCCAGCAGCCACGGCCCGTTTAACTATGGCTACACCTTC
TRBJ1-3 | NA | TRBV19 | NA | CASSPRGPSSGNTIYF | TGTGCCAGTAGCCCCCGTGGCCCTAGCTCTGGAAACACCATATATTTT
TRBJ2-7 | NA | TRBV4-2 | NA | CASSQPNSVYLQYEQYF | TGTGCCAGCAGCCAACCGAACTCGGTCTATCTTCAGTACGAGCAGTACTTC
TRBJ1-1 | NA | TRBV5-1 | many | CASSPVGTRRPLGIRGPEAFF | TGCGCCAGCAGCCCGGTCGGGACTCGACGACCCTTAGGGATCAGAGGCCCCGAAGCTTTCTTT
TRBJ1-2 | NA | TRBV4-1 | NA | CASSLPAANYGYTF | TGCGCCAGCAGCCTACCCGCTGCTAACTATGGCTACACCTTC
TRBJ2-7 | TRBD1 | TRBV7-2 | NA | CASSLLTGDRQYF | TGTGCCAGCAGCCTCCTTACCGGGGACAGGCAGTACTTC
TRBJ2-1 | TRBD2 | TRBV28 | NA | CASSRSGGASYNEQFF | TGTGCCAGCAGCCGTAGCGGGGGGGCGTCCTACAATGAGCAGTTCTTC
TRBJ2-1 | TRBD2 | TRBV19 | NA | CASSISLIAGAKNANEQFF | TGTGCCAGTAGTATCTCTTTAATAGCGGGAGCCAAAAATGCCAATGAGCAGTTCTTC
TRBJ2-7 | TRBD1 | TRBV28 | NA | CASSTTGSSYEQYF | TGTGCCAGCAGCACGACAGGGAGCTCCTACGAGCAGTACTTC
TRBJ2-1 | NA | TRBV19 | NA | CASSLGRSNEQFF | TGTGCCAGTAGTCTCGGAAGGAGCAATGAGCAGTTCTTC
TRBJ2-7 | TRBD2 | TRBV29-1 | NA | CSVEPSGAYEQYF | TGCAGCGTTGAACCTAGCGGAGCCTACGAGCAGTACTTC
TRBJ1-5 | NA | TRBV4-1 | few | CASSSPGQFRPQHF | TGCGCCAGCAGCTCGCCAGGACAGTTTCGGCCCCAGCATTTT
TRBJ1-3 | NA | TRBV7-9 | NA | CASSLAGSSPDTIYF | TGTGCCAGCAGCTTAGCTGGTTCCTCCCCGGACACCATATATTTT
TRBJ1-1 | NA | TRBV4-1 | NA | CASSRPISGTVNTEAFF | TGCGCCAGCAGCCGCCCGATCTCCGGGACGGTAAACACTGAAGCTTTCTTT
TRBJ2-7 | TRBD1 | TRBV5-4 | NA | CASSLRTGNFLGEQYF | TGTGCCAGCAGCTTGAGGACAGGCAATTTCCTGGGCGAGCAGTACTTC
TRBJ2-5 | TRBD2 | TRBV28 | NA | CASGSWTSGSRETQYF | TGTGCCAGCGGTTCTTGGACTAGCGGGAGTAGAGAGACCCAGTACTTC
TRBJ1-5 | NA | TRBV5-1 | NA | CASSLTGLNQPQHF | TGCGCCAGCAGCTTAACAGGGCTAAATCAGCCCCAGCATTTT
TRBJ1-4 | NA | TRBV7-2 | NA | CASSLEGQRVLFF | TGTGCCAGCAGCTTAGAGGGGCAGCGGGTACTGTTTTTT
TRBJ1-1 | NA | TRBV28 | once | CASSLLSSMNTEAFF | TGTGCCAGCAGTTTGCTCAGCAGCATGAACACTGAAGCTTTCTTT
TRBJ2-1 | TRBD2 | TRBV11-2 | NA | CASSSTSGTYNEQFF | TGTGCCAGCAGCTCAACTAGCGGAACATACAATGAGCAGTTCTTC
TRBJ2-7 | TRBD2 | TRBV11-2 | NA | CASSTTRGGHEQYF | TGTGCCAGCAGCACCACACGGGGGGGGCACGAGCAGTACTTC
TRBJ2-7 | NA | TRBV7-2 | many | CASSPPGDISYEQYF | TGTGCCAGCAGCCCTCCGGGGGATATCTCCTACGAGCAGTACTTC
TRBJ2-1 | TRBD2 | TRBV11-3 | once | CASSLALAGRNEQFF | TGTGCCAGCAGCTTAGCTCTAGCGGGACGGAATGAGCAGTTCTTC
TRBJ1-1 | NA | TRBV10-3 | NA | CAISESMGYEAFF | TGTGCCATCAGTGAGTCAATGGGGTACGAAGCTTTCTTT
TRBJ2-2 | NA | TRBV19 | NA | CASTALALGTGELFF | TGTGCCAGTACCGCGCTGGCCCTGGGCACCGGGGAGCTGTTTTTT
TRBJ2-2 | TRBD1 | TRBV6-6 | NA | CANRLQGAGTGELFF | TGTGCCAACAGACTACAGGGGGCGGGCACCGGGGAGCTGTTTTTT
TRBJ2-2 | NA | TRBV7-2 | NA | CASLRGPGGAGELFF | TGTGCCAGCCTCCGGGGGCCGGGAGGAGCCGGGGAGCTGTTTTTT
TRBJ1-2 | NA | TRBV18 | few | CASSPPFSYGYTF | TGTGCCAGCTCACCACCATTCTCCTATGGCTACACCTTC
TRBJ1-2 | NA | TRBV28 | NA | CASRSDSYGYTF | TGTGCCAGCCGATCGGACAGCTATGGCTACACCTTC
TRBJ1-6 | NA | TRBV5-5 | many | CASSGQNSPLHF | TGTGCCAGCAGCGGTCAAAACTCACCCCTCCACTTT